Listed below are T cell receptor beta chains from one sample, sequenced in a study of T cell repertoires in cytomegalovirus infection. What these receptors recognize is not known. TCRdb re-derived calls from the reads in MiXCR, one entry per CDR3 protein. The table lists roughly 860,000 distinct CDR3 sequences, around a third of them singletons. Sequences were derived from cultured CD8+ T cells from PBMCs, sampled from culture after CMV antigen stimulation. The source is a human donor in good health (CMV status not recorded). Some clones in this sample may be carry-over from other donors' samples. Each CDR3 is given with its conserved first and last residue. A D gene is named only where the DNA matches it firmly. Clone size is shown for a subset of rows, as once, few, many or a class of expanded clone.

V gene: TRBV6-5
J gene: TRBJ2-1
clone size: few
D gene: -
CDR3 DNA: TGTGCCAGCAGTTACTCGGTGGGGGCCGCCTTAGTTGAGCAGTTCTTC
CDR3 protein: CASSYSVGAALVEQFF

V gene: TRBV7-8
J gene: TRBJ1-1
clone size: many
D gene: -
CDR3 DNA: TGTGCCAGCAGCTTGGCCCCGGGGAGGACTGAAGCTTTCTTT
CDR3 protein: CASSLAPGRTEAFF

V gene: TRBV12-3/TRBV12-4
J gene: TRBJ2-3
clone size: -
D gene: TRBD2
CDR3 DNA: TGTGCCAGCGCCATTAGCGGGGCGAGCACTAGCACAGATACGCAGTATTTT
CDR3 protein: CASAISGASTSTDTQYF

V gene: TRBV5-1
J gene: TRBJ1-1
clone size: -
D gene: -
CDR3 DNA: TGCGCCAGCAGCTTATACAGGGAACCCAACACTGAAGCTTTTTTT
CDR3 protein: CASSLYREPNTEAFF

V gene: TRBV7-8
J gene: TRBJ1-3
clone size: few
D gene: -
CDR3 DNA: TGTGCCAGCAGCTTAGCTGCCTGGGATCCCACCATATATTTT
CDR3 protein: CASSLAAWDPTIYF

V gene: TRBV19
J gene: TRBJ2-3
clone size: -
D gene: TRBD1
CDR3 DNA: TGTGCCAGTAGTACCCCCACAGGGGCGAGCACAGATACGCAGTATTTT
CDR3 protein: CASSTPTGASTDTQYF

V gene: TRBV6-1
J gene: TRBJ1-2
clone size: once
D gene: TRBD1
CDR3 DNA: TGTGCCAGCAGTGAGTTTACAGGGGAGGACTATGGCTACATCTTC
CDR3 protein: CASSEFTGEDYGYIF

V gene: TRBV19
J gene: TRBJ1-4
clone size: few
D gene: -
CDR3 DNA: TGTGCCAGTGGGGGTCAGGGCCCTTTTAATGAAAAACTGTTTTTT
CDR3 protein: CASGGQGPFNEKLFF

V gene: TRBV19
J gene: TRBJ1-6
clone size: -
D gene: -
CDR3 DNA: TGTGCCAGTAGTACCGACATGGGACCGAATTCACCCCTCCACTTT
CDR3 protein: CASSTDMGPNSPLHF

V gene: TRBV9
J gene: TRBJ1-1
clone size: -
D gene: TRBD1
CDR3 DNA: TGTGCCAGCAGCGTGACCAGGGACAGGGAGAACACTGAAGCTTTCTTT
CDR3 protein: CASSVTRDRENTEAFF

V gene: TRBV15
J gene: TRBJ2-1
clone size: -
D gene: TRBD1
CDR3 DNA: TGTGCCACCAGCGTGACAGGGGTCCCCTACAATGAGCAGTTCTTC
CDR3 protein: CATSVTGVPYNEQFF

V gene: TRBV10-1
J gene: TRBJ2-2
clone size: -
D gene: -
CDR3 DNA: TGCGCCAGCAGTGATGGGGAGCTCGGGGAGCTGTTTTTT
CDR3 protein: CASSDGELGELFF

V gene: TRBV7-6
J gene: TRBJ2-2
clone size: few
D gene: -
CDR3 DNA: TGTGCCAGCAGCTTAGAACTAGCCGGCACCGGGGAGCTGTTTTTT
CDR3 protein: CASSLELAGTGELFF

V gene: TRBV7-9
J gene: TRBJ1-4
clone size: -
D gene: -
CDR3 DNA: TGTGCCAGCAGCCCTCTAACAGGGTCCTATGAAAAACTGTTTTTT
CDR3 protein: CASSPLTGSYEKLFF

V gene: TRBV27
J gene: TRBJ2-7
clone size: -
D gene: TRBD1
CDR3 DNA: TGTGCCAGCAGTTTAAGGGACAGGGCTTCGGACGAGCAGTACTTC
CDR3 protein: CASSLRDRASDEQYF

V gene: TRBV20-1
J gene: TRBJ2-3
clone size: -
D gene: -
CDR3 DNA: TGCAGTGCTAGTCCGGGGACAGATACGCAGTATTTT
CDR3 protein: CSASPGTDTQYF

V gene: TRBV7-9
J gene: TRBJ1-1
clone size: many
D gene: -
CDR3 DNA: TGTGCCAGCAGCTTAGCGTTGGAGGCTGAAGCTTTCTTT
CDR3 protein: CASSLALEAEAFF

V gene: TRBV4-1
J gene: TRBJ2-2
clone size: -
D gene: TRBD2
CDR3 DNA: TGCGCCAGCAGCCAACCGCACAAAGCGGGGGGGCCCCTCGGTAACACCGGGGAGCTGTTTTTT
CDR3 protein: CASSQPHKAGGPLGNTGELFF

V gene: TRBV9
J gene: TRBJ2-3
clone size: many
D gene: TRBD2
CDR3 DNA: TGTGCCAGCAGTCATTCCGGGACTAGCGGGGTTACGCAGTATTTT
CDR3 protein: CASSHSGTSGVTQYF

V gene: TRBV27
J gene: TRBJ1-1
clone size: -
D gene: -
CDR3 DNA: TGTGCCAGCAGTTTACAGGCCCTCAACGCTGAAGCTTTCTTT
CDR3 protein: CASSLQALNAEAFF

V gene: TRBV10-2
J gene: TRBJ2-5
clone size: few
D gene: TRBD2
CDR3 DNA: TGCGCCAGCAGTGAGGGACTAGCGGGGGGGCTGGAGACCCAGTACTTC
CDR3 protein: CASSEGLAGGLETQYF

V gene: TRBV7-2
J gene: TRBJ1-1
clone size: few
D gene: -
CDR3 DNA: TGTGCCAGCAGCTTAGAGATGGGACTCACCTACGAAGCTTTCTTT
CDR3 protein: CASSLEMGLTYEAFF